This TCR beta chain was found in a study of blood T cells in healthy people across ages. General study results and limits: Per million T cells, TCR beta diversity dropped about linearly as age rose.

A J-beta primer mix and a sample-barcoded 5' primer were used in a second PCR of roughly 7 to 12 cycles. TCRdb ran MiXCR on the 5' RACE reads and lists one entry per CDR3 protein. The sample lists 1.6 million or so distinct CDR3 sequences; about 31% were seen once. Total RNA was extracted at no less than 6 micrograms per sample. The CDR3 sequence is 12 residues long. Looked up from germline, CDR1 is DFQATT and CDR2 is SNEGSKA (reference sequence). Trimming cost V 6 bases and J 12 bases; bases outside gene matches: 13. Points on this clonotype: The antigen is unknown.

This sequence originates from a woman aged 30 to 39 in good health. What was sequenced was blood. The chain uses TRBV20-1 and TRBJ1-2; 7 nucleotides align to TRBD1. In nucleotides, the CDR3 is TGCAGTGCCCAGCCCCGGACAGGCTCCGACACCTTC. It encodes CSAQPRTGSDTF.